The 7 T cell receptor beta chains given below trace back to one sample, sequenced in a study of blood T cells in healthy people across ages. Then a second PCR, running roughly 6 to 11 cycles, was carried out with a sample-barcoded 5' primer and a J-beta primer mix. TCRdb reanalysed the 5' RACE reads using MiXCR and keeps one entry per CDR3 protein. Among hundreds of thousands of distinct CDR3 sequences listed, about 30% were seen once. The sequenced sample consisted of blood. Every receptor here comes from a woman older than 75 in good health.

As regards this clonotype: A much larger clone lies a single base off, so this may be a read error. CDR3 sequence: CASSFPPDRGVYNEQFF. DNA for the CDR3: TGTGCCAGCAGCTTCCCTCCGGACAGGGGGGTCTACAATGAGCAGTTCTTC. The gene calls are TRBV7-9 and TRBJ2-1, with 10 bases matching TRBD1. The trim removed 3 bases at V and 3 bases at J, leaving 8 bases unmatched. The CDR3 runs 17 residues. Germline V gives CDR1 SEHNR, CDR2 FQNEAQ (reference sequence). Filled out from reference TRBV7-9 and TRBJ2-1, the complete variable domain reads DTGVSQNPRHKITKRGQNVTFRCDPISEHNRLYWYRQTLGQGPEFLTYFQNEAQLEKSRLLSDRFSAERPKGSFSTLEIQRTEQGDSAMYLCASSFPPDRGVYNEQFFGPGTRLTVL.

The sample holds a few counts of this clonotype. The rearrangement joins TRBV30 to TRBJ2-2, with D maybe TRBD2 (6 bases). Trimming cost V 3 bases and J 8 bases, with 13 bases left between them. From germline, CDR1 is GTSNPN and CDR2 SVGIG (reference sequence). The CDR3 contains 13 residues. CDR3 region: CAWRVLATGELFF. CDR3 DNA: TGTGCCTGGAGAGTACTAGCAACGGGGGAGCTGTTTTTT.

The chain is built from TRBV5-1 and TRBJ2-5; D unresolved. The J call may be mistaken, given a closer DNA end match to TRBJ2-7. CDR1 SGHRS and CDR2 YFSETQ come from the germline V gene. The CDR3 contains 13 residues. For the CDR3, the DNA is TGCGCCAGCAGCTTGATGGTACCATACGAGCAGTACTTC. Its translation is CASSLMVPYEQYF.

The rearrangement links TRBV6-2 or TRBV6-3 to TRBJ1-5, with D possibly matching TRBD1 (5 bases). This CDR3 contains 18 residues. V lost 6 bases and J lost 0, with 21 bases in between. The germline CDR1 and CDR2 sequences are MNHEY and SVGEGT. The CDR3 is CASRPSMGGLNSNQPQHF. For the CDR3, the DNA is TGTGCCAGCAGACCCTCAATGGGGGGGTTAAATAGCAATCAGCCCCAGCATTTT.

The chain employs TRBV18 and TRBJ1-3; no clear D. This CDR3 is built from 16 residues. The V end was cut by 6 bases, the J end by 0 bases, with 15 bases between. Looked up from germline, CDR1 is KGHSH and CDR2 is LQKENI. As DNA, the CDR3 is TGTGCCAGCTCGCCAAGGACCGTTAACTCTGGAAACACCATATATTTT. Translating gives CASSPRTVNSGNTIYF.

For this clonotype: Its ends do not fully match the called genes, so a read error is possible. The rearrangement links TRBV20-1 to TRBJ1-5, with a weak D call TRBD1 (6 bases). This CDR3 is built from 16 residues. Per germline, CDR1 DFQATT and CDR2 SNEGSKA (reference sequence). CDR3 sequence reads: CSAPNAGGGGKQPQHF. The CDR3 bases are TGCAGTGCCCCCAATGCGGGGGGTGGGGGCAAACAGCCCCAGCATTTT.

This clonotype was observed at least ten times. The chain has TRBV27 and TRBJ1-1; D is unclear. V was pared by 4 bases and J by 1 base, with 10 bases between. The CDR3 runs to 14 residues. Germline lookup yields CDR1 MNHEY and CDR2 SMNVEV (reference sequence). Here the CDR3 reads CASSSNRGNTEAFF. As DNA, the CDR3 is TGTGCCAGCAGTTCAAACAGAGGGAACACTGAAGCTTTCTTT.